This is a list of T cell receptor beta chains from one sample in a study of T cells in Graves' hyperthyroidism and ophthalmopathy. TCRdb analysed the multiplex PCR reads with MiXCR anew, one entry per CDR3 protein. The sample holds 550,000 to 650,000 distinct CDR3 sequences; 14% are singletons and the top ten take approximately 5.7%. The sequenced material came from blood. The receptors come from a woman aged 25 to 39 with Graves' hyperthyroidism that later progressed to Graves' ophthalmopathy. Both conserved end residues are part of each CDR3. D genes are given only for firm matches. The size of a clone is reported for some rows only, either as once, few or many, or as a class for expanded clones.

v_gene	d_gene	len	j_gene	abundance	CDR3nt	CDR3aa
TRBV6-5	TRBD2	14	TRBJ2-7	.	TGTGCCAGCAGTTACTCCCCGGGAGGCTACGAGCAGTACTTC	CASSYSPGGYEQYF
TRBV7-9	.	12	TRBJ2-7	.	TGTGCCAGCAGTTCTGAAATCTACGAGCAGTACTTC	CASSSEIYEQYF
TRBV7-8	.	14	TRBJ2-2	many	TGTGCCAGCAGCTTAGTAGTGGTGGACGGGGAGCTGTTTTTT	CASSLVVVDGELFF
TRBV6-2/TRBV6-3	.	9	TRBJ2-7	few	TGTGCCGTCGGATACGAGCAGTACTTC	CAVGYEQYF
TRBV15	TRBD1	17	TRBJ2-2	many	TGTGCCACCAGCAGAGATCTGGGGACAGGGCAAACCGGGGAGCTGTTTTTT	CATSRDLGTGQTGELFF
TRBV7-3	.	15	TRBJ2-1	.	TGTGCCAGCAGCTTAACCGGTCTCGAGTACACTGACCAGTTCTTC	CASSLTGLEYTDQFF
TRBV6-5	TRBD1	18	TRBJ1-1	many	TGTGCCAGCAGTTACTACCGAGGGGGCACGGGGATGAACACTGAAGCTTTCTTT	CASSYYRGGTGMNTEAFF
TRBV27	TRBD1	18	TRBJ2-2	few	TGTGCCAGCAGTTTGGCTTTGGGACAGCTCGCGAACACCGGGGAGCTGTTTTTT	CASSLALGQLANTGELFF
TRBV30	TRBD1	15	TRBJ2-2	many	TGTGCCTGCCCCCGACCACAGGGGGGTGACGGGGAGCTGTTTTTT	CACPRPQGGDGELFF
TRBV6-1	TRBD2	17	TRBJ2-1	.	TGTGCCAGCAGTGAAAGCTTCGCTAGCGGGAGAGTCGATGAGCAGTTCTTC	CASSESFASGRVDEQFF
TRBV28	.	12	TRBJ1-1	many	TGTGCCAGCAGTTTATTAGACACTGAAGCTTTCTTT	CASSLLDTEAFF
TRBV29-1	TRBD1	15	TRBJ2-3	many	TGCAGCGTTCTCGCCGGGACAGCGAGCACAGATACGCAGTATTTT	CSVLAGTASTDTQYF
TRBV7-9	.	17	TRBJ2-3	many	TGTGCCAGCAGCGGCGAGAGGGGGCGGGAGCCGGCAGATACGCAGTATTTT	CASSGERGREPADTQYF
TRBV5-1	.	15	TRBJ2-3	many	TGCGCCAGCAGCTTGGGCGGGATCCACACAGATACGCAGTATTTT	CASSLGGIHTDTQYF
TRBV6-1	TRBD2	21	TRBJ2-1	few	TGTGCCAGCATTTCATGGCGAGAGACCCTAGCGGGAGGGCCGGCCTACAATGAGCAGTTCTTC	CASISWRETLAGGPAYNEQFF
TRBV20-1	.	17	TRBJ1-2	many	TGCAGTGCTAGAGATACCGCAGCAGGTAGCACTTACTATGGCTACACCTTC	CSARDTAAGSTYYGYTF
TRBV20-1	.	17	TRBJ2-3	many	TGCAGTGCTGGAACGACAGAAAGGGGAGTGCGCACAGATACGCAGTATTTT	CSAGTTERGVRTDTQYF
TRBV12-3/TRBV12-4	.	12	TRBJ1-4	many	TGTGCCAGCTATGGGGATGGAGAAAAACTGTTTTTT	CASYGDGEKLFF
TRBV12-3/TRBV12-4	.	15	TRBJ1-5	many	TGTGCCAGCAGTTTAGCAGGGGATAGCAATCAGCCCCAGCATTTT	CASSLAGDSNQPQHF
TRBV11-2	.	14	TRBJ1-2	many	TGTGCCAGCAGCTTAGATGGGCAGGGCTATGGCTACACCTTC	CASSLDGQGYGYTF
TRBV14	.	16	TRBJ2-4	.	TGTGCCAGCTCTGAGGGGGTCGGGATAGGCAAAAACATTCAGTACTTC	CASSEGVGIGKNIQYF
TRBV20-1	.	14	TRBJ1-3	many	TGCAGTGCTAGGGGGGAGCCCTCTGGAAACACCATATATTTT	CSARGEPSGNTIYF